The clone carrying this T cell receptor beta chain was picked up a small number of times. Its antigen remains unidentified. The data derive from a study of shared clonotypes between healthy human individuals. Study-wide results and limits: Naive CD4 clonotypes overlapped across a few donors at about 5.2%.

V lost 0 bases and J lost 1, with 12 bases in between. CDR1 and CDR2 (germline): LGHNA, YSLEER. CDR3 size: 16 residues. It was CD45RO-negative cells, positively selected for CCR7, that made up naive CD8 cells, with terminally differentiated effector memory CD45RA+ cells excluded. Only Caucasian adults living in Nashville, Tennessee served as donors. Method: immunoSEQ multiplex PCR; TCRdb's copy keeps in-frame clones and lacks some. The sample has more than 2 million clones, 93% seen once; the top ten hold under 2%. The source of this sequence is a man in his late teens or twenties in good health. Some clones in this sample may be carry-over from other donors' samples. The specimen sequenced was naive CD8+ T cells from PBMCs. The chain has TRBV4-3 and TRBJ1-1, with D tentatively TRBD1 (5 bases). This CDR3 is CASSQDYEGTNTEAFF. Written as DNA, the CDR3 is TGCGCCAGCAGCCAAGATTATGAGGGGACGAACACTGAAGCTTTCTTT.